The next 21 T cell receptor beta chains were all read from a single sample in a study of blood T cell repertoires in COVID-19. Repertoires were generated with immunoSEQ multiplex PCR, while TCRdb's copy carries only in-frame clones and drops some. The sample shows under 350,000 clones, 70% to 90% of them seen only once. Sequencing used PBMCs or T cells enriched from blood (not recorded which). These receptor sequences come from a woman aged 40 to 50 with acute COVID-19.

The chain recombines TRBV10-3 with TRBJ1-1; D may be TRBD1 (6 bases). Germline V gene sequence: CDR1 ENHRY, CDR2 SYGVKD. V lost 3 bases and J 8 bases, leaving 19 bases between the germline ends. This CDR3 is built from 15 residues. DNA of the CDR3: TGTGCCATCAGTGACAGACAGGAAGGGATGGCAGAAGCTTTCTTT. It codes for CAISDRQEGMAEAFF.

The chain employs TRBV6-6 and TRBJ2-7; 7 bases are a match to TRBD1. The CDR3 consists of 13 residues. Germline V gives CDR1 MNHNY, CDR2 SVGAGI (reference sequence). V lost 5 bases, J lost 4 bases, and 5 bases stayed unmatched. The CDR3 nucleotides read TGTGCCAGCAGTCGATCGACAGGGTACGAGCAGTACTTC. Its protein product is CASSRSTGYEQYF.

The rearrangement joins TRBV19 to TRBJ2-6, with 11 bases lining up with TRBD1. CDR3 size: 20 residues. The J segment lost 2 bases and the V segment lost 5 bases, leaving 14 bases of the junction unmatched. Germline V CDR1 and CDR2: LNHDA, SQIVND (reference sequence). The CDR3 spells CASSLLPGQGGPPGANVLTF. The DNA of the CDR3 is TGTGCCAGTAGTTTACTACCGGGACAGGGGGGCCCCCCTGGGGCCAACGTCCTGACTTTC.

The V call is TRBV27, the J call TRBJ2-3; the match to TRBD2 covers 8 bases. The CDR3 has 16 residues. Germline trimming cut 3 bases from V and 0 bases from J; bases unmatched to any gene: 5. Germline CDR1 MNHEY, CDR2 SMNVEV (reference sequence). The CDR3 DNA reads TGTGCCAGCAGTTTCCATAGCGGGGTCAGCACAGATACGCAGTATTTT. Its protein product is CASSFHSGVSTDTQYF.

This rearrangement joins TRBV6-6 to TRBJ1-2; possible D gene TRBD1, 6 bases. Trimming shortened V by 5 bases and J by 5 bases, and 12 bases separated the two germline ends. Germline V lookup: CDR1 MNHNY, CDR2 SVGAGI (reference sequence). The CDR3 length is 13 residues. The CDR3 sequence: CASSQQGNYGYTF. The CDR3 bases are TGTGCCAGCAGTCAACAGGGTAATTATGGCTACACCTTC.

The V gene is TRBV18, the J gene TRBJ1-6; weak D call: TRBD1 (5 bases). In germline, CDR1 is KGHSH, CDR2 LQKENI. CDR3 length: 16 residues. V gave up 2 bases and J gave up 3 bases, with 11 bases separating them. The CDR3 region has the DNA TGTGCCAGCTCACCAATGGACACGATCTATAATTCACCCCTCCACTTT. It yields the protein CASSPMDTIYNSPLHF.

Written as DNA, the CDR3 is TGCAGCGTTGAAGATCCAGGGCTGGCTAGCACAGATACGCAGTATTTT. It codes for CSVEDPGLASTDTQYF. The rearrangement links TRBV29-1 to TRBJ2-3, with D tentatively TRBD1 (5 bases). CDR3 length equals 16 residues. The V and J ends lost 0 bases and 0 bases respectively, with 13 bases between them. Germline lookup yields CDR1 SQVTM and CDR2 ANQGSEA.

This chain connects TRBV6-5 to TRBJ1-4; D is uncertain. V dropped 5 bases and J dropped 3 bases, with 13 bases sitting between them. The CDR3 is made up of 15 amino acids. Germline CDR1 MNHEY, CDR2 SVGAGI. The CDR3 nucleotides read TGTGCCAGCAGTCGGCGGTCATCAGCTAATGAAAAACTGTTTTTT. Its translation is CASSRRSSANEKLFF.

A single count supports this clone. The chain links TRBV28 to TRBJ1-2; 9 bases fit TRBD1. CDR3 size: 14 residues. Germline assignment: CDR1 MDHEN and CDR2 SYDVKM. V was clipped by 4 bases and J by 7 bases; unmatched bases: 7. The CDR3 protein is CASSYRDRESGYTF. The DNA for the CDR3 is TGTGCCAGCAGTTACCGGGACAGGGAGAGTGGCTACACCTTC.

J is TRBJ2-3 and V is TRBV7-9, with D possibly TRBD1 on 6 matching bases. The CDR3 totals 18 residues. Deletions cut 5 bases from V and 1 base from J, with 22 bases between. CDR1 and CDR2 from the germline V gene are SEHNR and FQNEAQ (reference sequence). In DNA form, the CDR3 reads TGTGCCAGCAGCCCGTTTGGGGGCGGCCAAGGGGGCACAGATACGCAGTATTTT. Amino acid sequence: CASSPFGGGQGGTDTQYF.

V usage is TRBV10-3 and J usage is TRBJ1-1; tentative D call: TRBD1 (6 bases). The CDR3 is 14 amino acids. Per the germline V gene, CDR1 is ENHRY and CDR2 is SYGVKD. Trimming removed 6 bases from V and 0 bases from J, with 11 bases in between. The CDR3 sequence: CAISGDNLNTEAFF. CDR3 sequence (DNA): TGTGCCATCAGCGGGGACAACCTGAACACTGAAGCTTTCTTT.

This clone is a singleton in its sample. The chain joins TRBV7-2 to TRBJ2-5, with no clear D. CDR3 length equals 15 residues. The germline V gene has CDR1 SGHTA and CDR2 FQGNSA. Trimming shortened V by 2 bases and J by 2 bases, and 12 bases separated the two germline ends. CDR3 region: CASSLQSSRQETQYF. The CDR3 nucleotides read TGTGCCAGCAGCTTACAATCCAGCAGGCAAGAGACCCAGTACTTC.

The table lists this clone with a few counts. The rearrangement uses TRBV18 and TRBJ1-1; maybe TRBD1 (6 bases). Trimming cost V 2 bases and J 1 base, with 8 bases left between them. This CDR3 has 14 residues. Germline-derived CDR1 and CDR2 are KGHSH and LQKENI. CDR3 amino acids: CASSPGTPNTEAFF. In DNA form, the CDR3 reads TGTGCCAGCTCACCAGGGACACCGAACACTGAAGCTTTCTTT.

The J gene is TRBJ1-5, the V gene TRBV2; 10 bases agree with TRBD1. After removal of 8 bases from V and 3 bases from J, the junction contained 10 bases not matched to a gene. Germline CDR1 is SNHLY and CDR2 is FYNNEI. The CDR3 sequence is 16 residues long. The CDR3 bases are TGTGCCAGCTTGGAGGGACAGGGGTCCTTCAATCAGCCCCAGCATTTT. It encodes CASLEGQGSFNQPQHF.

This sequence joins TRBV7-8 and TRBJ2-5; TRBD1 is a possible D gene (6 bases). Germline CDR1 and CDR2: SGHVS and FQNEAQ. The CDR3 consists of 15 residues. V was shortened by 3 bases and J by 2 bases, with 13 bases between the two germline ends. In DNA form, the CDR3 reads TGTGCCAGCAGCTTTATGGGGGCGGGTCAAGAGACCCAGTACTTC. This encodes CASSFMGAGQETQYF.

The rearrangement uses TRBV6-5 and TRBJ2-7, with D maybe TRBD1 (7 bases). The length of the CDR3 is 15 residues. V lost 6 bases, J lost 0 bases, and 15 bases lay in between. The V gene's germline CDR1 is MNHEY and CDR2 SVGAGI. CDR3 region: CASRPAGQISYEQYF. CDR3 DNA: TGTGCCAGCAGGCCTGCGGGACAGATCTCCTACGAGCAGTACTTC.

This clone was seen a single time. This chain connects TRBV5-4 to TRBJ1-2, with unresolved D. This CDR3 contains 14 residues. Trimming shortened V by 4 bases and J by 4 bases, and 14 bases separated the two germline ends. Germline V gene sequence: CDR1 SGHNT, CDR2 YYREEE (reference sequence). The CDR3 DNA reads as TGTGCCAGCAGCGTAAAACAGTCTGGCTATGGCTACACCTTC. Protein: CASSVKQSGYGYTF.

The CDR3 DNA follows: TGTGCCAGCAGCTTGGGGCCACACCCAGCTAACTATGGCTACACCTTC. Protein: CASSLGPHPANYGYTF. The chain employs TRBV5-5 and TRBJ1-2; D is undetermined. The CDR3 has 16 residues. From germline, CDR1 is SGHKS and CDR2 YYEKEE (reference sequence). V lost 0 bases to trimming and J lost 0 bases, with 12 bases between them.

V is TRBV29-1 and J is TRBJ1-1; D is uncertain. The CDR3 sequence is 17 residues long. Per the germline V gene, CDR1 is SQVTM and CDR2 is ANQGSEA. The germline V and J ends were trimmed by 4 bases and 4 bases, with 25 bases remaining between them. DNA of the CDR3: TGCAGCGTTGTTAAAGAGTCTTTTTGGGCCCTCTCCACTGAAGCTTTCTTT. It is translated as CSVVKESFWALSTEAFF.

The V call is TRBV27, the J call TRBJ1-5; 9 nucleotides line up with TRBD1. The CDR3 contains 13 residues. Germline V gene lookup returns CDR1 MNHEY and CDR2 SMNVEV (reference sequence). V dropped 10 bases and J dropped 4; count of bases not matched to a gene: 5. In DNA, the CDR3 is TGTGCCACGGGACAGGGTCGGAATCAGCCCCAGCATTTT. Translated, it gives CATGQGRNQPQHF.

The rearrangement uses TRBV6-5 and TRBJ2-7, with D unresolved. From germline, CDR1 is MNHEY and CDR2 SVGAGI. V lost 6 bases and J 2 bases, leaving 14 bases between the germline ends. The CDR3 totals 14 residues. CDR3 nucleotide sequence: TGTGCCAGCAGACAACGACGACAAACCTACGAGCAGTACTTC. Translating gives CASRQRRQTYEQYF.